Described below is a single TCR beta chain sequence and its context. It was with a sample-barcoded 5' primer and a J-beta primer mix that a second PCR of about 7 to 12 cycles was run. A template-switch adaptor containing 12 random nucleotides labeled each cDNA molecule. Each CDR3 protein is one row after TCRdb ran MiXCR on the 5' RACE reads. The table has roughly 2 million distinct CDR3 sequences, 49% seen once. The data stem from a study of blood T cells in healthy people across ages. V was cut by 6 bases and J by 3 bases, with 12 bases left in between. Germline V CDR1 and CDR2: SGHKS, YYEKEE (reference sequence). There are 14 residues in the CDR3.

The TCR was taken from a woman in her thirties or forties in good health. V and J are TRBV5-5 and TRBJ1-4; D gene uncertain. The sample taken for sequencing was blood. The CDR3 protein is CASTIGIPNEKLFF. DNA for the CDR3: TGTGCCAGCACCATCGGAATACCTAATGAAAAACTGTTTTTT.